This T cell receptor beta chain was captured by sequencing in a study of tumor-infiltrating lymphocytes in glioblastoma multiforme. Study-wide findings and caveats: Clone frequencies may be distorted by unequal TCR transcripts per cell.

Three nested ARM-PCR rounds with V-beta and C-beta primers built TCRB libraries. TCRB-specific cDNA synthesis used approximately 0.49 ug of total RNA. Unique molecular identifiers were not described for the libraries. TCRdb reprocessed the multiplex PCR reads via MiXCR and lists one record per CDR3 protein. Among about 9,600 distinct CDR3 sequences listed, less than 75% were seen once. Comment on this clonotype: The antigen is not known.

The sequencing input was brain tumor tissue. This clonotype was obtained from a male donor with glioblastoma.

CDR3 bases: TGTGCCAGCGGCCCGGGATACGAGCAGTACTTC. Its translation is CASGPGYEQYF. V usage is TRBV28 and J usage is TRBJ2-7; possible D gene TRBD2, 5 bases. Trimming stripped 8 bases from V and 4 bases from J, with 9 bases between. CDR1 MDHEN and CDR2 SYDVKM come from the germline V gene. This CDR3 contains 11 residues. Full variable domain (remainder filled in from reference TRBV28 and TRBJ2-7): DVKVTQSSRYLVKRTGEKVFLECVQDMDHENMFWYRQDPGLGLRLIYFSYDVKMKEKGDIPEGYSVSREKKERFSLILESASTNQTSMYLCASGPGYEQYFGPGTRLTVT.